Following are 22 T cell receptor beta chains from one sample sequenced in a study of T cell responses to AZD1222 COVID-19 vaccine. Assay used: immunoSEQ multiplex PCR; TCRdb lists only in-frame clones, some missing. This sample has some 99,000 clones, with approximately 84% found just once. The source material was peripheral blood, sampled 28 days after the second AZD1222 dose. The receptors come from an adult who received the AZD1222 COVID-19 vaccine.

V and J are TRBV5-6 and TRBJ1-5; weak D call: TRBD1 (5 bases). Germline assignment: CDR1 SGHDT and CDR2 YYEEEE. V lost 1 base, J lost 2 bases, and 7 bases lay in between. CDR3 length: 14 amino acids. CDR3 protein: CASSLRGGNQPQHF. CDR3 sequence (DNA): TGTGCCAGCAGCTTGAGGGGTGGCAATCAGCCCCAGCATTTT. Complete variable domain (other parts from reference TRBV5-6 and TRBJ1-5): DAGVTQSPTHLIKTRGQQVTLRCSPKSGHDTVSWYQQALGQGPQFIFQYYEEEERQRGNFPDRFSGHQFPNYSSELNVNALLLGDSALYLCASSLRGGNQPQHFGDGTRLSIL.

The V gene is TRBV11-3, the J gene TRBJ2-2; TRBD1 aligns across 11 bases. V lost 4 bases, J lost 3 bases, and 1 base stayed unmatched. There are 15 residues in the CDR3. Per germline, CDR1 SGHNT and CDR2 YENEEA. CDR3 DNA: TGTGCCAGCAGCTCGGGACAGGGGGACACCGGGGAGCTGTTTTTT. It translates to CASSSGQGDTGELFF.

The CDR3 DNA follows: TGTGCCAGCTCACCTTTCGTACAGCCTACAGCTTCCACCGGGGAGCTGTTTTTT. Residues: CASSPFVQPTASTGELFF. The chain has TRBV18 and TRBJ2-2; D remains unclear. V was shortened by 3 bases and J by 4 bases, with 21 bases between the two germline ends. The CDR3 is 18 amino acids. Germline values: CDR1 KGHSH, CDR2 LQKENI.

This clone has just one count. V gene TRBV11-2 combines with J gene TRBJ1-6; perhaps TRBD1 as D (5 bases). CDR3 length: 14 residues. The V end was cut by 3 bases, the J end by 7 bases, with 10 bases between. The germline gives CDR1 SGHAT, CDR2 FQNNGV. The CDR3 sequence: CASSLTRGNSPLHF. The CDR3 DNA follows: TGTGCCAGCAGCTTGACCCGGGGGAATTCACCCCTCCACTTT. Complete variable domain (other parts from reference TRBV11-2 and TRBJ1-6): EAGVAQSPRYKIIEKRQSVAFWCNPISGHATLYWYQQILGQGPKLLIQFQNNGVVDDSQLPKDRFSAERLKGVDSTLKIQPAKLEDSAVYLCASSLTRGNSPLHFGNGTRLTVT.

The chain is built from TRBV7-2 and TRBJ2-1, with D maybe TRBD2 (6 bases). Per the germline V gene, CDR1 is SGHTA and CDR2 is FQGNSA. There are 14 residues in the CDR3. V lost 3 bases to trimming and J lost 3 bases, with 9 bases between them. The chain's CDR3 is CASSFNGGYNEQFF. In nucleotides, the CDR3 is TGTGCCAGCAGCTTCAACGGGGGCTACAATGAGCAGTTCTTC.

The V gene is TRBV19, the J gene TRBJ1-1; perhaps TRBD1 as D (6 bases). This CDR3 contains 16 residues. Trimming removed 8 bases at V and 6 bases at J, with 25 bases between. The germline gives CDR1 LNHDA, CDR2 SQIVND (reference sequence). CDR3 DNA: TGTGCCAGTGAAACCAGGGGCCCTAGAGGCACCGCTGAAGCTTTCTTT. This encodes CASETRGPRGTAEAFF.

The CDR3 DNA reads TGTGCCAGGGGACCGGACAGGGATGTCCCGGACTACTATGGCTACACCTTC. Its protein product is CARGPDRDVPDYYGYTF. J is TRBJ1-2 and V is TRBV19; 8 positions match TRBD1. Germline trimming cut 9 bases from V and 3 bases from J; bases unmatched to any gene: 18. This CDR3 is 17 amino acids long. Germline-derived CDR1 and CDR2 are LNHDA and SQIVND (reference sequence). Supplemented by reference TRBV19 and TRBJ1-2, the full variable domain reads DGGITQSPKYLFRKEGQNVTLSCEQNLNHDAMYWYRQDPGQGLRLIYYSQIVNDFQKGDIAEGYSVSREKKESFPLTVTSAQKNPTAFYLCARGPDRDVPDYYGYTFGSGTRLTVV.

V is TRBV6-4 and J is TRBJ2-1; the match to TRBD2 covers 7 bases. Trimming at V came to 4 bases and at J to 0 bases, leaving 6 bases not matched to a gene. The germline V gene has CDR1 MRHNA and CDR2 SNTAGT. This CDR3 region has 16 residues. CDR3 DNA sequence: TGTGCCAGCAGTGTCCTAGCGGTTAGCTCCTACAATGAGCAGTTCTTC. Protein sequence: CASSVLAVSSYNEQFF.

The chain recombines TRBV19 with TRBJ1-1; 7 bases match TRBD1. V shed 5 bases, J shed 4 bases, and the junction held 7 bases outside the gene matches. From germline, CDR1 is LNHDA and CDR2 SQIVND (reference sequence). CDR3 length: 14 residues. CDR3 sequence (DNA): TGTGCCAGTAGTCTGCGACAGGGTGGCACTGAAGCTTTCTTT. Its protein is CASSLRQGGTEAFF.

A single count supports this clone. V and J are TRBV6-6 and TRBJ2-5; D possibly matches TRBD1 or TRBD2 (7 bases each). V was shortened by 6 bases and J by 5 bases, with 19 bases between the two germline ends. The CDR3 is 15 amino acids. Germline values: CDR1 MNHNY, CDR2 SVGAGI (reference sequence). The CDR3 spells CASRGGGRNTETQYF. The CDR3 nucleotides read TGTGCCAGCAGAGGGGGCGGGAGAAATACTGAGACCCAGTACTTC.

The chain has TRBV5-1 and TRBJ2-5; D assignment may be TRBD1 or TRBD2 (6 bases each). The CDR3 spans 13 residues. The germline V and J ends were trimmed by 0 bases and 4 bases, with 7 bases remaining between them. The germline V gene has CDR1 SGHRS and CDR2 YFSETQ. The CDR3 sequence: CASSLGGAETQYF. In DNA form, the CDR3 reads TGCGCCAGCAGCTTGGGGGGGGCAGAGACCCAGTACTTC.

The sample holds one count of this clone. This rearrangement joins TRBV6-2 or TRBV6-3 to TRBJ2-7, with D uncertain. The V end lost 0 bases, the J end lost 5 bases, and 14 bases lay between the germline ends. CDR1 and CDR2 (germline): MNHEY, SVGEGT. There are 15 residues in the CDR3. The CDR3 region is CASSYSILQSNEQYF. The CDR3, as DNA: TGTGCCAGCAGTTACTCGATTCTGCAATCAAACGAGCAGTACTTC.

The chain is built from TRBV7-2 and TRBJ1-2; unclear D gene. This CDR3 contains 14 residues. CDR1 is SGHTA and CDR2 is FQGNSA in the germline V gene. Trimming pared 5 bases from V and 0 bases from J, leaving 10 bases between. The chain's CDR3 is CASSPTPSNYGYTF. The CDR3 DNA follows: TGTGCCAGCAGCCCGACACCCTCTAACTATGGCTACACCTTC. Full variable domain (missing parts from reference TRBV7-2 and TRBJ1-2): GAGVSQSPSNKVTEKGKDVELRCDPISGHTALYWYRQSLGQGLEFLIYFQGNSAPDKSGLPSDRFSAERTGGSVSTLTIQRTQQEDSAVYLCASSPTPSNYGYTFGSGTRLTVV.

This chain links TRBV9 with TRBJ1-3, with a tentative D call TRBD1 (5 bases). V gave up 5 bases and J gave up 3 bases, with 18 bases separating them. Germline assignment: CDR1 SGDLS and CDR2 YYNGEE. The CDR3 covers 16 residues. CDR3 DNA: TGTGCCAGCAGTGGAAGATTGACAGAGATTGGAAACACCATATATTTT. Protein product: CASSGRLTEIGNTIYF.

Written as DNA, the CDR3 is TGTGCCAGCAGTTTAGGGTACGAGCAGTACTTC. It translates to CASSLGYEQYF. The V call is TRBV27, the J call TRBJ2-7; D is uncertain. The V and J ends lost 2 bases and 4 bases respectively, with 3 bases between them. The CDR3 spans 11 residues. Germline V gene lookup returns CDR1 MNHEY and CDR2 SMNVEV (reference sequence).

This clone was observed a handful of times. The chain joins TRBV13 to TRBJ1-6, with D possibly TRBD1 on 5 matching bases. Between the trimmed V and J ends, which lost 5 bases and 15 bases, there was a span of 14 bases. CDR3 length: 12 residues. Looked up from germline, CDR1 is PRHDT and CDR2 is FYEKMQ (reference sequence). The chain's CDR3 is CASSPRGMVLHF. The DNA for the CDR3 is TGTGCCAGCAGCCCCCGGGGGATGGTCCTCCACTTT.

The chain recombines TRBV5-8 with TRBJ1-3; maybe TRBD1 (5 bases). Germline-derived CDR1 and CDR2 are SGHTS and YDEGEE. Trimming removed 0 bases from V and 4 bases from J, with 14 bases in between. CDR3 length: 16 amino acids. CDR3 nucleotides: TGTGCCAGCAGCTTGGGAGGGGACCTCGGGGGAAACACCATATATTTT. Its translation: CASSLGGDLGGNTIYF. The entire variable domain, with the rest obtained from reference TRBV5-8 and TRBJ1-3, is as follows: EAGVTQSPTHLIKTRGQQATLRCSPISGHTSVYWYQQALGLGLQFLLWYDEGEERNRGNFPPRFSGRQFPNYSSELNVNALELEDSALYLCASSLGGDLGGNTIYFGEGSWLTVV.

This clone appeared a single time. The chain is built from TRBV7-2 and TRBJ1-2, with 7 bases aligning to TRBD1. V dropped 3 bases and J dropped 6; count of bases not matched to a gene: 7. The CDR3 totals 14 residues. Germline V gene sequence: CDR1 SGHTA, CDR2 FQGNSA. In DNA form, the CDR3 reads TGTGCCAGCAGCTTGCCGGTTCAGGGGGATGGCTACACCTTC. It specifies CASSLPVQGDGYTF. Variable domain in full (rest from reference TRBV7-2 and TRBJ1-2): GAGVSQSPSNKVTEKGKDVELRCDPISGHTALYWYRQSLGQGLEFLIYFQGNSAPDKSGLPSDRFSAERTGGSVSTLTIQRTQQEDSAVYLCASSLPVQGDGYTFGSGTRLTVV.

V is TRBV29-1 and J is TRBJ2-7, with D perhaps TRBD1 or TRBD2 (5 bases each). This CDR3 has 12 residues. V was pared by 6 bases and J by 9 bases, with 18 bases between. Germline V gene data show CDR1 as SQVTM and CDR2 as ANQGSEA. In DNA form, the CDR3 reads TGCAGCGTCGGGGACGGCGGTGTCGGGCAGTACTTC. Protein product: CSVGDGGVGQYF.

This chain links TRBV10-3 with TRBJ1-1; D is uncertain. Trimming stripped 6 bases from V and 2 bases from J, with 4 bases between. This CDR3 is 11 amino acids long. In germline, CDR1 is ENHRY, CDR2 SYGVKD. The CDR3 is CAIRQNTEAFF. CDR3 bases: TGTGCCATCAGGCAAAACACTGAAGCTTTCTTT.

The J gene is TRBJ1-6, the V gene TRBV27; 8 bases are a match to TRBD1. The V segment lost 5 bases and the J segment 8 bases; nucleotides outside the gene matches: 14. The length of the CDR3 is 17 residues. Germline V lookup: CDR1 MNHEY, CDR2 SMNVEV (reference sequence). The CDR3 DNA follows: TGTGCCAGCAGTCCCGGGACAGGCCCTATTAGGGATTCACCCCTCCACTTT. Translated, it gives CASSPGTGPIRDSPLHF.

The chain is built from TRBV19 and TRBJ1-3; no reliable D call. The CDR3 extends over 16 amino acids. From germline, CDR1 is LNHDA and CDR2 SQIVND (reference sequence). Trimming removed 3 bases from V and 1 base from J, with 13 bases in between. CDR3 region: CASSITTPQSGNTIYF. CDR3 nucleotides: TGTGCCAGTAGTATCACAACCCCTCAATCTGGAAACACCATATATTTT.